This T cell receptor (beta chain) was obtained from a study of blood T cell repertoires in COVID-19. Profiling relied on immunoSEQ multiplex PCR, and the TCRdb table lists in-frame clones only, not all of them. The top ten clones hold 5.2% of a sample with 200,000 to 300,000 clones, around nine tenths of them seen once. This CDR3 is 15 amino acids long. V was shortened by 1 base and J by 5 bases, with 12 bases between the two germline ends. In germline, CDR1 is SGDLS, CDR2 YYNGEE. One Seattle source followed patients from active infection through their disease course. Sequencing used peripheral blood. The receptor's source is a woman between 55 and 75 years old with COVID-19, enrolled during active disease. The genes are TRBV9 and TRBJ2-2, with a tentative D call TRBD2 (6 bases). The CDR3 DNA sequence: TGTGCCAGCAGCGTATCGGGAGCAGGGACCGGGGAGCTGTTTTTT. Encoded protein: CASSVSGAGTGELFF.